This T cell receptor (beta chain) was sequenced during a study of T cell changes during pregnancy in multiple sclerosis. Some clones are missing from TCRdb's copy, which holds only in-frame ones; the method was immunoSEQ multiplex PCR. The sample holds roughly 40,000 clones, around 80% seen once. The V gene lost 5 bases and the J gene lost 7 bases, with 9 bases spanning the gap. Germline V lookup: CDR1 SGHVS, CDR2 FNYEAQ. This CDR3 region has 11 residues. The V gene is TRBV7-6, the J gene TRBJ2-7; tentatively, D is TRBD2 (5 bases). This sequence originates from a female donor with multiple sclerosis, enrolled in a pregnancy study. This specimen was CD4+ T cells from peripheral blood mononuclear cells, taken before pregnancy. CDR3 loop: CASSPGVEQYF. The CDR3 DNA is TGTGCCAGCAGCCCCGGGGTAGAGCAGTACTTC.